The 29 T cell receptor beta chains given below trace back to one sample, sequenced in a study of T-cell reconstitution after alpha-beta-depleted transplantation in children. Preparation of the TCRbeta library involved a method that used unique molecular identifiers. MiXCR, applied by TCRdb to the PCR reads, yields one record per CDR3 protein. The table lists a few hundred thousand distinct CDR3 sequences, 10% to 15% of them singletons. The sample was PBMCs, taken from the stem cell graft. Every receptor here comes from a human donor who donated a stem cell graft to a child with Fanconi anemia.

The chain has TRBV6-6 and TRBJ1-1; 7 bases match TRBD1. Germline values: CDR1 MNHNY, CDR2 SVGAGI (reference sequence). The trim removed 6 bases at V and 4 bases at J, leaving 5 bases unmatched. The CDR3 totals 13 residues. This chain's CDR3 is CASRYAGGTEAFF. The CDR3 region has the DNA TGTGCCAGCAGATATGCAGGGGGCACTGAAGCTTTCTTT.

This clonotype showed up just a few times. The V and J genes are TRBV5-1 and TRBJ2-1; D possibly corresponds to TRBD1 (6 bases). V shed 2 bases and J shed 5 bases, with 11 bases lying between them. This CDR3 region has 14 residues. Germline V gene data show CDR1 as SGHRS and CDR2 as YFSETQ. The CDR3 sequence: CASSFRGIDNEQFF. DNA for the CDR3: TGCGCCAGCAGCTTCAGGGGTATCGACAATGAGCAGTTCTTC.

The rearrangement uses TRBV5-1 and TRBJ2-3; maybe TRBD2 (6 bases). This CDR3 has 15 residues. Germline V gene data show CDR1 as SGHRS and CDR2 as YFSETQ. Between the trimmed V and J ends, which lost 1 base and 2 bases, there was a span of 11 bases. CDR3 coding DNA: TGCGCCAGCAGCTTGCAAGGGACTTCCACAGATACGCAGTATTTT. Amino acid sequence: CASSLQGTSTDTQYF.

The chain joins TRBV5-1 to TRBJ1-2; a possible D gene is TRBD1 (6 bases). Germline loops: CDR1 SGHRS, CDR2 YFSETQ. The germline V and J ends were trimmed by 4 bases and 0 bases, with 13 bases remaining between them. The CDR3 contains 15 residues. The CDR3 region is CASSILDRANYGYTF. The CDR3 DNA reads TGCGCCAGCAGCATCCTGGACAGAGCTAACTATGGCTACACCTTC.

V and J are TRBV6-5 and TRBJ1-5, with TRBD1 matching over 9 bases. The CDR3 extends over 16 amino acids. The V segment lost 5 bases and the J segment 2 bases; nucleotides outside the gene matches: 7. Germline loops: CDR1 MNHEY, CDR2 SVGAGI. CDR3 nucleotide sequence: TGTGCCAGCAGTCCTTACAGGGGGCAGGGCAATCAGCCCCAGCATTTT. This codes for CASSPYRGQGNQPQHF.

This clonotype was seen a handful of times. CDR3 in amino acids: CASSQSPAGQGVDPYGYEQYF. For the CDR3, the DNA is TGTGCCAGCAGCCAAAGTCCGGCGGGACAGGGTGTTGATCCGTACGGCTACGAGCAGTACTTC. This chain links TRBV4-2 with TRBJ2-7, with 9 bases identical to TRBD1. After removal of 2 bases from V and 3 bases from J, the junction contained 23 bases not matched to a gene. Germline V CDR1 and CDR2: LGHNA, YNFKEQ. This CDR3 contains 21 residues.

This rearrangement joins TRBV20-1 to TRBJ2-7; TRBD2 is a possible D gene (7 bases). This CDR3 spans 15 amino acids. With 0 bases removed from V and 4 bases from J, the gap between germline ends came to 16 bases. The germline gives CDR1 DFQATT, CDR2 SNEGSKA (reference sequence). This chain's CDR3 is CSARDLGGGLYEQYF. Here the CDR3 DNA reads TGCAGTGCTAGAGATCTGGGCGGGGGCCTTTACGAGCAGTACTTC.

The chain joins TRBV30 to TRBJ2-1, with D perhaps matching TRBD1 (5 bases). Germline V gives CDR1 GTSNPN, CDR2 SVGIG (reference sequence). Between the trimmed V and J ends, which lost 0 bases and 6 bases, there was a span of 15 bases. The CDR3 sequence is 15 residues long. The CDR3 protein is CAWSVSQGLPNEQFF. CDR3 nucleotides: TGTGCCTGGAGTGTAAGCCAGGGCCTACCCAATGAGCAGTTCTTC.

The chain carries TRBV24-1 and TRBJ1-4, with D perhaps matching TRBD1 (5 bases). CDR1 and CDR2 (germline): KGHDR, SFDVKD. The CDR3 loop spans 15 amino acids. The CDR3 region has the DNA TGTGGCGCCAGTGATTTGCAGGGAACTAATGAAAAACTGTTTTTT. It yields the protein CGASDLQGTNEKLFF.

Ten or more counts support this clonotype. The gene calls are TRBV4-2 and TRBJ2-5; 8 nucleotides line up with TRBD2. The ends lost 6 bases at V and 4 bases at J; junction bases unmatched: 10. Germline lookup yields CDR1 LGHNA and CDR2 YNFKEQ. This CDR3 comprises 15 residues. The CDR3 coding sequence is TGTGCCAGCAGACGGACGACTAGCGATCTAGAGACCCAGTACTTC. This sequence encodes CASRRTTSDLETQYF.

This clonotype was detected only a few times. This chain joins TRBV11-2 and TRBJ2-2; D might be TRBD2 (5 bases). Germline V gene data show CDR1 as SGHAT and CDR2 as FQNNGV. The V and J ends lost 2 bases and 8 bases respectively, with 18 bases between them. The length of the CDR3 is 16 residues. The CDR3 region has the DNA TGTGCCAGCAGCTTATCGGGAAGGAGCCTCTTTGGGGAGCTGTTTTTT. It encodes CASSLSGRSLFGELFF.

This clonotype was found many times. V is TRBV20-1 and J is TRBJ2-5, with a possible D match to TRBD1 (5 bases). V shed 6 bases and J shed 2 bases, with 10 bases lying between them. From germline, CDR1 is DFQATT and CDR2 SNEGSKA (reference sequence). This CDR3 is built from 12 residues. CDR3 region: CSAMTEQETQYF. In DNA form, the CDR3 reads TGCAGTGCCATGACAGAACAAGAGACCCAGTACTTC.

The gene calls are TRBV14 and TRBJ2-3, with D perhaps assigned TRBD1 or TRBD2 (5 bases each). This CDR3 has 13 residues. Germline CDR1 and CDR2: SGHDN and FVKESK. V lost 0 bases and J 9 bases, leaving 10 bases between the germline ends. The DNA of the CDR3 is TGTGCCAGCAGCCAAGAATTTCGGGACACGCAGTATTTT. Its protein is CASSQEFRDTQYF.

The chain combines TRBV12-3 or TRBV12-4 with TRBJ1-5; no reliable D call. The ends were cut back, 4 bases at V and 10 bases at J, with 14 bases in the middle. The CDR3 loop spans 13 amino acids. For the CDR3, the DNA is TGTGCCAGCAGTTCCGTACATTCAATACCCCAGCATTTT. It specifies CASSSVHSIPQHF.

The chain links TRBV7-9 to TRBJ1-1, with D unclear. The V end was cut by 0 bases, the J end by 0 bases, with 8 bases between. This CDR3 contains 15 residues. Germline V CDR1 and CDR2: SEHNR, FQNEAQ (reference sequence). The CDR3 here is CASSLAYPMNTEAFF. In DNA, the CDR3 is TGTGCCAGCAGCTTAGCCTATCCGATGAACACTGAAGCTTTCTTT. Full variable domain (missing parts from reference TRBV7-9 and TRBJ1-1): DTGVSQNPRHKITKRGQNVTFRCDPISEHNRLYWYRQTLGQGPEFLTYFQNEAQLEKSRLLSDRFSAERPKGSFSTLEIQRTEQGDSAMYLCASSLAYPMNTEAFFGQGTRLTVV.

This clonotype was detected only a few times. J is TRBJ1-1 and V is TRBV9; D gene uncertain. The CDR3 length is 13 residues. Germline CDR1 SGDLS, CDR2 YYNGEE. The V and J ends lost 2 bases and 6 bases respectively, with 11 bases between them. The CDR3 nucleotides are TGTGCCAGCAGCGTCGATTTGGCGGCTGAAGCTTTCTTT. Amino acids: CASSVDLAAEAFF.

This clonotype was counted ten times or more. The chain employs TRBV5-1 and TRBJ1-4; D gene unclear. This CDR3 spans 15 amino acids. With 5 bases removed from V and 5 bases from J, the gap between germline ends came to 16 bases. Germline lookup yields CDR1 SGHRS and CDR2 YFSETQ. The CDR3 DNA sequence: TGCGCCAGCAGGGACGTCGGGATTCGAAATGAAAAACTGTTTTTT. Its protein product is CASRDVGIRNEKLFF.

The V gene is TRBV12-3 or TRBV12-4, the J gene TRBJ1-2, with D perhaps matching TRBD1 (6 bases). The CDR3 is 12 amino acids. V was cut by 1 base and J by 12 bases, with 12 bases left in between. As DNA, the CDR3 is TGTGCCAGCAGTTTAGTATACAGGGAGAACACCTTC. Amino acid sequence: CASSLVYRENTF.

Many counts were recorded for this clonotype. V gene TRBV12-3 or TRBV12-4 combines with J gene TRBJ1-2; no definite D call. The CDR3 totals 12 residues. Trimming removed 4 bases from V and 8 bases from J, with 11 bases in between. The DNA for the CDR3 is TGTGCCAGCAGTTCGTCCTCCAAGGGCTACACCTTC. This codes for CASSSSSKGYTF.

V and J are TRBV5-1 and TRBJ2-5; 7 bases agree with TRBD1. Germline assignment: CDR1 SGHRS and CDR2 YFSETQ. Trimming cost V 4 bases and J 4 bases; bases outside gene matches: 7. CDR3 length: 14 amino acids. The CDR3 DNA sequence: TGCGCCAGCAGCCCTAACAGGGGTTCAGAGACCCAGTACTTC. It translates to CASSPNRGSETQYF.

A few counts support this clonotype. The rearrangement links TRBV19 to TRBJ2-3; 11 nucleotides match TRBD2. With 6 bases clipped from V and 2 bases from J, the junction kept 4 bases outside the gene matches. Germline V CDR1 and CDR2: LNHDA, SQIVND (reference sequence). This CDR3 has 15 residues. The CDR3 DNA reads as TGTGCCAGTAGCCCGACTAGCGGGGACACAGATACGCAGTATTTT. Its translation is CASSPTSGDTDTQYF.

This clonotype was recorded a few times. V and J are TRBV3-1 and TRBJ1-1; D gene unclear. Germline V gives CDR1 LGHDT, CDR2 YNNKEL (reference sequence). Trimming took off 2 bases at V and 0 bases at J, with 7 bases between the two ends. The length of the CDR3 is 14 residues. Here the CDR3 reads CASSQSTLNTEAFF. CDR3 DNA: TGTGCCAGCAGCCAATCGACCTTGAACACTGAAGCTTTCTTT.

In this sample, this clonotype turned up a few times. The chain is built from TRBV13 and TRBJ1-1; possibly TRBD1 for D (5 bases). V dropped 6 bases and J dropped 1 base, with 9 bases sitting between them. Germline CDR1 PRHDT, CDR2 FYEKMQ (reference sequence). This CDR3 spans 13 amino acids. The CDR3 is CASRGVENTEAFF. The CDR3 region has the DNA TGTGCCAGCAGGGGGGTGGAGAACACTGAAGCTTTCTTT.

In its sample, this clonotype was seen a few times. J is TRBJ1-2 and V is TRBV20-1, with D perhaps matching TRBD1 (5 bases). The CDR3 is made up of 14 amino acids. Between the trimmed V and J ends, which lost 0 bases and 4 bases, there was a span of 12 bases. CDR1 is DFQATT, CDR2 SNEGSKA, per germline (reference sequence). The CDR3 DNA sequence: TGCAGTGCTAGAGACCTCGGGAGGGGCTATGGCTACACCTTC. Residues: CSARDLGRGYGYTF.

This clonotype was counted at least ten times. This sequence joins TRBV9 and TRBJ2-1; 7 bases are a match to TRBD2. Trimming removed 4 bases from V and 0 bases from J; junction bases left unmatched: 10. Germline V gene data show CDR1 as SGDLS and CDR2 as YYNGEE. The CDR3 covers 17 residues. The CDR3 protein is CASSPAGGGDSYNEQFF. The CDR3 DNA reads as TGTGCCAGCAGCCCCGCTGGGGGGGGGGACTCCTACAATGAGCAGTTCTTC.

V and J are TRBV28 and TRBJ1-2, with a possible D match to TRBD1 (6 bases). CDR3 size: 15 residues. Germline loops: CDR1 MDHEN, CDR2 SYDVKM. The V gene lost 2 bases and the J gene lost 7 bases, with 17 bases spanning the gap. The CDR3 protein is CASSLSKGGASGYTF. CDR3 bases: TGTGCCAGCAGTTTAAGCAAGGGGGGCGCGAGTGGCTACACCTTC.

This clonotype was observed many times. This chain links TRBV29-1 with TRBJ2-1; 10 bases line up with TRBD2. J was trimmed by 9 bases and V by 4 bases; bases with no gene match: 6. The CDR3 has 13 amino acids. Germline V gene sequence: CDR1 SQVTM, CDR2 ANQGSEA. Here the CDR3 reads CSVVLAGWSEQFF. As DNA, the CDR3 is TGCAGCGTTGTACTAGCGGGGTGGAGTGAGCAGTTCTTC.

The rearrangement joins TRBV7-3 to TRBJ2-3, with 7 nucleotides matching TRBD2. The CDR3 runs to 15 residues. Germline-derived CDR1 and CDR2 are SGHTA and FQGTGA. V was clipped by 1 base and J by 2 bases; unmatched bases: 3. The CDR3 sequence: CASSLMGGTTDTQYF. CDR3 in DNA: TGTGCCAGCAGCTTAATGGGGGGGACCACAGATACGCAGTATTTT. The variable domain in full, completed from reference TRBV7-3 and TRBJ2-3, reads GAGVSQTPSNKVTEKGKYVELRCDPISGHTALYWYRQSLGQGPEFLIYFQGTGAADDSGLPNDRFFAVRPEGSVSTLKIQRTERGDSAVYLCASSLMGGTTDTQYFGPGTRLTVL.

The CDR3 spells CASSPQASMYNNEQFF. CDR3 nucleotide sequence: TGTGCCAGCTCACCCCAGGCTAGCATGTATAACAATGAGCAGTTCTTC. The chain uses TRBV18 and TRBJ2-1, with D perhaps matching TRBD2 (5 bases). V was pared by 3 bases and J by 5 bases, with 17 bases between. This CDR3 contains 16 residues. Germline V gene sequence: CDR1 KGHSH, CDR2 LQKENI.